The 13 T cell receptor beta chains in this list originate from one sample, sequenced in a study of radiotherapy plus CTLA-4 blockade in lung cancer. Method: immunoSEQ multiplex PCR; TCRdb's copy keeps in-frame clones and lacks some. The sample yields some 2,600 clones, around three quarters seen once. The specimen was tumor tissue, collected from a patient treated with radiotherapy plus ipilimumab. All receptors come from a human donor with non-small cell lung cancer that progressed on radiotherapy plus ipilimumab.

The V and J genes are TRBV9 and TRBJ2-5; D remains unclear. The tail of the sequence fits TRBJ2-7 better, so the J call may be wrong. Germline V gene sequence: CDR1 SGDLS, CDR2 YYNGEE. The CDR3 is made up of 15 amino acids. The CDR3 DNA reads as TGTGCCAGCAGCGTAGATGAGACTTCCTTCTACGAGCAGTACTTC. Its protein product is CASSVDETSFYEQYF.

In regard to this clone: The junction departs from germline at one end; a sequencing error may be responsible. This sample includes further DNA sequences coding for the same CDR3. The V and J genes are TRBV7-9 and TRBJ1-1, with a possible D match to TRBD1 (6 bases). This CDR3 has 15 amino acids. CDR1 and CDR2 from the germline V gene are SEHNR and FQNEAQ (reference sequence). CDR3 DNA sequence: TGTGCCAACAGCGACGGACAGCGTATGAACACTGAAGCTTTCTTT. Protein sequence: CANSDGQRMNTEAFF.

The chain uses TRBV5-1 and TRBJ1-1; 8 nucleotides align to TRBD1. The CDR3 contains 18 residues. The germline V gene has CDR1 SGHRS and CDR2 YFSETQ. The V and J ends lost 4 bases and 0 bases, in that order; junction bases with no gene match: 14. CDR3 bases: TGCGCCAGCAGCGGGGGATCCGGACAGGGAGCCATGAACACTGAAGCTTTCTTT. It encodes CASSGGSGQGAMNTEAFF.

The genes are TRBV5-4 and TRBJ2-3; 8 positions agree with TRBD2. The germline V gene has CDR1 SGHNT and CDR2 YYREEE (reference sequence). The CDR3 is 15 residues long. With 3 bases clipped from V and 0 bases from J, the junction kept 3 bases outside the gene matches. The CDR3: CASSSLAGSTDTQYF. CDR3 nucleotides: TGTGCCAGCAGCTCCCTAGCGGGTAGCACAGATACGCAGTATTTT.

CDR3 residues: CSLRRNTEAFF. CDR3 bases: TGCAGTTTAAGGAGGAACACTGAAGCTTTCTTT. The V call is TRBV20-1, the J call TRBJ1-1, with unresolved D. The length of the CDR3 is 11 residues. The V gene lost 8 bases and the J gene lost 1 base, with 8 bases spanning the gap. Germline V lookup: CDR1 DFQATT, CDR2 SNEGSKA (reference sequence).

The rearrangement joins TRBV27 to TRBJ1-1; D call uncertain. V gave up 3 bases and J gave up 1 base, with 9 bases separating them. Germline V gives CDR1 MNHEY, CDR2 SMNVEV (reference sequence). CDR3 length: 14 amino acids. As DNA, the CDR3 is TGTGCCAGCAGTTTGGTCCCTCAGAACACTGAAGCTTTCTTT. Protein sequence: CASSLVPQNTEAFF.

The chain carries TRBV30 and TRBJ1-1; the D gene is possibly TRBD1 (6 bases). This CDR3 has 13 residues. V was shortened by 4 bases and J by 3 bases, with 12 bases between the two germline ends. CDR1 is GTSNPN and CDR2 is SVGIG in the germline V gene (reference sequence). The CDR3 region is CAWKGEGDTEAFF. In DNA form, the CDR3 reads TGTGCCTGGAAGGGAGAGGGGGACACTGAAGCTTTCTTT.

The chain joins TRBV5-4 to TRBJ1-1; D gene ambiguous. The CDR3 spans 12 residues. The V end was cut by 3 bases, the J end by 13 bases, with 16 bases between. Germline CDR1 reads SGHNT; CDR2 reads YYREEE (reference sequence). The CDR3 loop reads CASSSPTSKGFF. For the CDR3, the DNA is TGTGCCAGCAGCTCCCCAACTTCAAAAGGTTTCTTT. Looking up the rest from reference TRBV5-4 and TRBJ1-1 gives the full variable domain: ETGVTQSPTHLIKTRGQQVTLRCSSQSGHNTVSWYQQALGQGPQFIFQYYREEENGRGNFPPRFSGLQFPNYSSELNVNALELDDSALYLCASSSPTSKGFFGQGTRLTVV.

J is TRBJ1-4 and V is TRBV6-5, with TRBD1 matching over 9 bases. The ends lost 2 bases at V and 7 bases at J; junction bases unmatched: 2. The CDR3 length is 14 residues. Per germline, CDR1 MNHEY and CDR2 SVGAGI. CDR3 sequence: CASSYRQGVEKLFF. CDR3 DNA: TGTGCCAGCAGTTACCGACAGGGGGTTGAAAAACTGTTTTTT.

This chain joins TRBV9 and TRBJ2-1; D ambiguous. Germline V gives CDR1 SGDLS, CDR2 YYNGEE. Trimming removed 0 bases at V and 5 bases at J, with 9 bases between. The CDR3 is 14 residues long. For the CDR3, the DNA is TGTGCCAGCAGCGTAGAAGGACGGAACAATGAGCAGTTCTTC. Residues: CASSVEGRNNEQFF.

This clone was picked up a small number of times. The chain recombines TRBV28 with TRBJ1-5; D is ambiguous. V shed 1 base and J shed 0 bases, with 1 base lying between them. CDR3 size: 13 residues. The germline CDR1 and CDR2 sequences are MDHEN and SYDVKM. The CDR3 is CASSLSSNQPQHF. The CDR3 DNA sequence: TGTGCCAGCAGTTTATCTAGCAATCAGCCCCAGCATTTT.

The rearrangement links TRBV18 to TRBJ1-1; possible D gene TRBD1, 5 bases. This CDR3 region has 13 residues. With 6 bases removed from V and 6 bases from J, the gap between germline ends came to 14 bases. Germline V CDR1 and CDR2: KGHSH, LQKENI. The CDR3 DNA reads TGTGCCAGCTCGTCCACAGGACACCCTGAAGCTTTCTTT. Its translation is CASSSTGHPEAFF.

The rearrangement joins TRBV5-1 to TRBJ1-2; 7 bases match TRBD1. Germline CDR1 and CDR2: SGHRS and YFSETQ. With V trimmed by 0 bases and J by 7 bases, 3 bases remained unmatched. This CDR3 contains 13 residues. CDR3: CASSLDRGVGYTF. The CDR3, as DNA: TGCGCCAGCAGCTTGGACAGGGGAGTTGGCTACACCTTC. Based on the CDR3 plus reference TRBV5-1 and TRBJ1-2, the full variable domain is KAGVTQTPRYLIKTRGQQVTLSCSPISGHRSVSWYQQTPGQGLQFLFEYFSETQRNKGNFPGRFSGRQFSNSRSEMNVSTLELGDSALYLCASSLDRGVGYTFGSGTRLTVV.